This T cell receptor beta chain was identified in a study of shared clonotypes between healthy human individuals. Study at large: Donors had three CD4 naive, three CD4 memory, two CD8 naive and one CD8 memory plate apiece.

Profiled with immunoSEQ multiplex PCR; TCRdb holds only in-frame clones, not every one. The sample lists around 2.1 million clones, approximately 94% occurring once. Terminally differentiated effector memory CD45RA+ cells were excluded from the naive CD8 cells, which were CD45RO-negative and positively selected for CCR7. Recent vaccinations or acute infections were absent in the healthy HIV-negative adult donors. V was clipped by 0 bases and J by 9 bases, with 10 bases between them. The germline V gene has CDR1 SGDLS and CDR2 YYNGEE. The CDR3 runs to 13 residues. The TCR sequence derives from a man in his late teens or twenties in good health. Some clones in this sample may be carry-over from other donors' samples. J is TRBJ2-1 and V is TRBV9; D is ambiguous. Sequenced sample: naive CD8+ T cells from PBMCs. CDR3 sequence: CASSVVSTVEQFF. The CDR3 DNA follows: TGTGCCAGCAGCGTAGTGTCTACGGTTGAGCAGTTCTTC.